A single sample is the source of the 10 T cell receptor beta chains below, sequenced in a study of control samples from healthy donors and cancer patients. Repertoires were generated with immunoSEQ multiplex PCR, while TCRdb's copy carries only in-frame clones and drops some. The table lists around 86,000 clones, about 90% of them singletons. The sequenced material came from PBMCs. These TCRs come from a woman in her fifties or sixties with head and neck cancer.

This rearrangement joins TRBV3-1 (or the pseudogene TRBV3-2) to TRBJ2-2; D possibly corresponds to TRBD2 (6 bases). Germline V gives CDR1 LGHDT, CDR2 YNNKEL (reference sequence). The CDR3 length is 15 residues. V was shortened by 2 bases and J by 6 bases, with 13 bases between the two germline ends. This CDR3 reads CASSQYGGNAGELFF. CDR3 bases: TGTGCCAGCAGCCAATATGGCGGGAATGCCGGGGAGCTGTTTTTT.

The gene calls are TRBV12-5 and TRBJ2-7, with TRBD1 identical over 7 bases. Losses at the gene ends were 5 bases for V and 1 base for J; bases not matched to a gene: 2. The CDR3 contains 13 residues. Germline V lookup: CDR1 LGHNT, CDR2 FRNRAP. The CDR3 here is CASGQTGSYEQYF. The CDR3, as DNA: TGTGCTAGTGGTCAGACAGGGTCCTACGAGCAGTACTTC.

The chain joins TRBV28 to TRBJ1-1, with 9 bases matching TRBD1. The germline CDR1 and CDR2 sequences are MDHEN and SYDVKM. This CDR3 contains 20 residues. J lost 2 bases, V lost 3 bases, and 19 bases had no gene match. CDR3 coding DNA: TGTGCCAGCAGTTTGCTCTTCTCCGGGACAGGGAAGATTGAAAACACTGAAGCTTTCTTT. This sequence encodes CASSLLFSGTGKIENTEAFF.

This clone was detected only once. This sample includes further DNA sequences coding for the same CDR3. The chain uses TRBV30 and TRBJ2-1; TRBD2 matches 9 bases. The V gene's germline CDR1 is GTSNPN and CDR2 SVGIG (reference sequence). The CDR3 covers 18 residues. With V trimmed by 3 bases and J by 7 bases, 19 bases remained unmatched. CDR3: CAWSYTLAGGHLGNEQFF. CDR3 sequence (DNA): TGTGCCTGGAGCTACACCCTGGCGGGAGGGCATCTAGGGAATGAGCAGTTCTTC.

Points on this clone: A read error may produce the germline difference seen at one junction end. The genes are TRBV5-4 and TRBJ2-7, with D unclear. The length of the CDR3 is 14 residues. The germline CDR1 and CDR2 sequences are SGHNT and YYREEE (reference sequence). The CDR3 protein is CASSLDYSTYAQYF. In DNA, the CDR3 is TGTGCCAGCAGCTTGGACTACAGTACCTACGCGCAGTACTTC.

The rearrangement joins TRBV28 to TRBJ1-5; D perhaps matches TRBD1 (5 bases). Germline-derived CDR1 and CDR2 are MDHEN and SYDVKM. The CDR3 is 13 amino acids. Trimming took 9 bases from V and 5 from J, leaving 14 bases between them. The CDR3 spells CASRAGTHQPQHF. DNA of the CDR3: TGTGCCAGTAGGGCGGGGACCCATCAGCCCCAGCATTTT.

This rearrangement joins TRBV25-1 to TRBJ2-1; the D is unclear. The CDR3 is 16 amino acids. The germline V and J ends were trimmed by 0 bases and 5 bases, with 14 bases remaining between them. CDR1 and CDR2 (germline): MGHDK, SYGVNS. The CDR3 nucleotides are TGTGCCAGCAGTGAATATATTTCAAGCGCAAACAATGAGCAGTTCTTC. Its protein product is CASSEYISSANNEQFF.

The V and J genes are TRBV7-8 and TRBJ2-1; tentative D call: TRBD2 (7 bases). CDR1 and CDR2 (germline): SGHVS, FQNEAQ. V lost 5 bases and J lost 4, with 18 bases in between. The CDR3 length is 16 residues. CDR3: CASSRGGGSGYNEQFF. DNA of the CDR3: TGTGCCAGCAGCCGAGGCGGGGGCTCAGGGTACAATGAGCAGTTCTTC.

The genes are TRBV19 and TRBJ2-7; 8 bases align to TRBD1. V shed 6 bases and J 6 bases; nucleotides not matched to a gene: 7. The CDR3 totals 13 residues. CDR1 and CDR2 from the germline V gene are LNHDA and SQIVND (reference sequence). The CDR3 protein is CASRAGGSSEQYF. The CDR3 DNA reads as TGTGCCAGTAGGGCAGGGGGCTCAAGCGAGCAGTACTTC.

CDR3: CASSKLLAGTNTGELFF. Written as DNA, the CDR3 is TGTGCCAGCAGCAAATTGTTAGCGGGAACGAACACCGGGGAGCTGTTTTTT. The genes are TRBV21-1 and TRBJ2-2; TRBD2 reflects the table's D call only, with no check against the DNA. TRBV21-1 is noted as a pseudogene. The CDR3 sequence is 17 residues long.